The clone carrying this T cell receptor beta chain was detected only a few times. The antigen is unknown. The data stem from a study of early stage breast cancer tumors. Germline V gene lookup returns CDR1 LNHNV and CDR2 YYDKDF (reference sequence). Trimming cost V 6 bases and J 5 bases, with 8 bases left between them. CDR3 length: 12 amino acids. Findings and limits, study-wide: Functional markers like CD4, CD8 and FOXP3 were missed in bulk sequencing.

Sequenced by immunoSEQ multiplex PCR; TCRdb stores in-frame clones only, minus some. The profile shows approximately 33,000 clones, roughly four fifths of them singletons. The specimen sequenced was blood. This sequence was found in a person aged 35 to 50 with breast cancer. The chain links TRBV15 to TRBJ1-5; unclear D gene. The CDR3 DNA is TGTGCCACCAGAACGGCAGATCAGCCCCAGCATTTT. It specifies CATRTADQPQHF.